This passage covers 20 T cell receptor beta chains from one sample sequenced in a study of Graves' ophthalmopathy and Graves' hyperthyroidism. RNA transcripts yielded amplified TCR beta CDR3 regions. The first round was an RT-PCR with HTBI primers, and the second round was a multiplex PCR. Via MiXCR, TCRdb re-called the multiplex PCR reads, giving one row per CDR3 protein. Of 360,000 or so distinct CDR3 sequences listed, around 19% are singletons. Sequenced input: peripheral blood. These receptors were collected from a woman aged 18-29 years with Graves' ophthalmopathy.

The chain is built from TRBV6-2 or TRBV6-3 and TRBJ1-2; D is undetermined. CDR1 is MNHEY and CDR2 is SVGEGT in the germline V gene. The V and J ends lost 7 bases and 4 bases respectively, with 7 bases between them. The CDR3 runs 11 residues. CDR3 residues: CASNLGYGYTF. The CDR3 DNA follows: TGTGCCAGCAACCTTGGCTATGGCTACACCTTC.

This chain joins TRBV6-1 and TRBJ1-2; weak D call: TRBD1 (5 bases). The CDR3 runs 12 residues. Between the trimmed V and J ends, which lost 4 bases and 8 bases, there was a span of 11 bases. Germline V lookup: CDR1 MNHNS, CDR2 SASEGT. The CDR3: CASSAGSEGYTF. The DNA for the CDR3 is TGTGCCAGCAGTGCAGGGTCGGAAGGCTACACCTTC.

The V gene is TRBV20-1, the J gene TRBJ1-1; a possible D gene is TRBD1 (5 bases). Germline CDR1 and CDR2: DFQATT and SNEGSKA (reference sequence). The ends were cut back, 3 bases at V and 1 base at J, with 9 bases in the middle. The CDR3 totals 13 residues. The CDR3 region is CSASRVPNTEAFF. CDR3 DNA sequence: TGCAGTGCTAGCAGGGTGCCGAACACTGAAGCTTTCTTT.

This chain joins TRBV20-1 and TRBJ1-2; 9 positions match TRBD1. In germline, CDR1 is DFQATT, CDR2 SNEGSKA (reference sequence). J gave up 5 bases and V 6 bases, and 7 bases lay outside the gene matches. This CDR3 is 13 amino acids long. CDR3 protein: CSASPGTGYGYTF. CDR3 DNA: TGCAGTGCAAGTCCCGGGACAGGGTATGGCTACACCTTC.

This clonotype was counted ten times or more. This chain links TRBV25-1 with TRBJ1-3; D is uncertain. The CDR3 covers 12 residues. Germline CDR1 is MGHDK and CDR2 is SYGVNS. The germline V and J ends were trimmed by 1 base and 4 bases, with 2 bases remaining between them. The CDR3 here is CASSELGNTIYF. CDR3 DNA sequence: TGTGCCAGCAGTGAATTGGGAAACACCATATATTTT.

This clonotype was detected ten times or more. The rearrangement links TRBV7-2 to TRBJ1-6; 9 bases match TRBD1. The CDR3 spans 16 residues. J gave up 8 bases and V 4 bases, and 9 bases lay outside the gene matches. Germline V gives CDR1 SGHTA, CDR2 FQGNSA. This CDR3 reads CASSSSRNRGHSPLHF. The DNA of the CDR3 is TGTGCCAGCAGCTCATCCCGAAACAGGGGGCATTCACCCCTCCACTTT.

This clonotype has a count of ten or more. The V call is TRBV7-3, the J call TRBJ2-2; D might be TRBD2 (6 bases). The V end was cut by 4 bases, the J end by 2 bases, with 17 bases between. Germline V CDR1 and CDR2: SGHTA, FQGTGA. The CDR3 contains 17 residues. The CDR3 region is CASSSTEAGPNTGELFF. The CDR3 region has the DNA TGTGCCAGCAGCTCAACCGAGGCGGGGCCTAACACCGGGGAGCTGTTTTTT.

This clonotype was counted at least ten times. V is TRBV6-2 or TRBV6-3 and J is TRBJ1-1, with a possible D match to TRBD1 (5 bases). The CDR3 sequence is 16 residues long. The germline CDR1 and CDR2 sequences are MNHEY and SVGEGT. V lost 2 bases, J lost 0 bases, and 13 bases lay in between. The CDR3 region has the DNA TGTGCCAGCAGTTACCTTCTGGGGACGATGAACACTGAAGCTTTCTTT. This encodes CASSYLLGTMNTEAFF.

This clonotype has ten or more counts. J is TRBJ1-2 and V is TRBV6-2 or TRBV6-3, with a possible D match to TRBD1 (6 bases). Deletions cut 6 bases from V and 5 bases from J, with 16 bases between. The CDR3 is 14 residues long. CDR1 is MNHEY, CDR2 SVGEGT, per germline. CDR3 residues: CASSPDTGSYGYTF. The CDR3 DNA reads as TGTGCCAGCAGCCCCGATACAGGGTCTTATGGCTACACCTTC.

Ten or more counts support this clonotype. The chain recombines TRBV28 with TRBJ2-2; D not certain. CDR1 and CDR2 (germline): MDHEN, SYDVKM. V was shortened by 6 bases and J by 10 bases, with 9 bases between the two germline ends. This CDR3 comprises 11 residues. CDR3 coding DNA: TGTGCCAGCAGCGGAAGAGCGGAGCTGTTTTTT. Its protein is CASSGRAELFF.

The chain combines TRBV19 with TRBJ1-1, with D unresolved. Per the germline V gene, CDR1 is LNHDA and CDR2 is SQIVND (reference sequence). Trimming shortened V by 3 bases and J by 2 bases, and 13 bases separated the two germline ends. CDR3 length: 15 residues. This CDR3 is CASSIPSSYNTEAFF. The CDR3 nucleotides are TGTGCCAGTAGTATTCCCAGCAGCTATAACACTGAAGCTTTCTTT. The whole variable domain, filled in from reference TRBV19 and TRBJ1-1, reads DGGITQSPKYLFRKEGQNVTLSCEQNLNHDAMYWYRQDPGQGLRLIYYSQIVNDFQKGDIAEGYSVSREKKESFPLTVTSAQKNPTAFYLCASSIPSSYNTEAFFGQGTRLTVV.

The sample holds many counts of this clonotype. The V gene is TRBV12-3 or TRBV12-4, the J gene TRBJ1-1; D unresolved. V gave up 6 bases and J gave up 4 bases, with 15 bases separating them. The CDR3 covers 14 residues. The CDR3 region is CASSQSGLGTEAFF. CDR3 nucleotides: TGTGCCAGCAGCCAGTCCGGCCTGGGCACTGAAGCTTTCTTT.

This clonotype was picked up many times. This chain links TRBV6-2 or TRBV6-3 with TRBJ1-1; D unclear. The germline V gene has CDR1 MNHEY and CDR2 SVGEGT. Deletions cut 0 bases from V and 0 bases from J, with 17 bases between. The CDR3 is 18 residues long. The CDR3, as DNA: TGTGCCAGCAGTTACTCGAATAGGAGGGAACAGATGAACACTGAAGCTTTCTTT. Its translation is CASSYSNRREQMNTEAFF.

This clonotype was observed at least ten times. The chain combines TRBV29-1 with TRBJ2-4; 9 bases agree with TRBD1. The J segment lost 8 bases and the V segment lost 6 bases, leaving 5 bases of the junction unmatched. In germline, CDR1 is SQVTM, CDR2 ANQGSEA. The CDR3 runs to 12 residues. The CDR3 protein is CSVGQGSDIQYF. The CDR3 coding sequence is TGCAGCGTGGGACAGGGCTCGGACATTCAGTACTTC. The full variable domain, with the rest looked up from reference TRBV29-1 and TRBJ2-4, is SAVISQKPSRDICQRGTSLTIQCQVDSQVTMMFWYRQQPGQSLTLIATANQGSEATYESGFVIDKFPISRPNLTFSTLTVSNMSPEDSSIYLCSVGQGSDIQYFGAGTRLSVL.

V is TRBV12-3 or TRBV12-4 and J is TRBJ1-1; TRBD1 matches at 9 bases. J gave up 6 bases and V 7 bases, and 12 bases lay outside the gene matches. The CDR3 has 15 amino acids. This CDR3 is CASTKGQGSDPEAFF. The CDR3 DNA reads as TGTGCCAGCACCAAGGGACAGGGATCGGACCCTGAAGCTTTCTTT.

This clonotype has ten or more counts. The chain is built from TRBV28 and TRBJ1-1, with 7 bases matching TRBD1. The ends lost 5 bases at V and 0 bases at J; junction bases unmatched: 6. Germline loops: CDR1 MDHEN, CDR2 SYDVKM. The CDR3 has 15 residues. CDR3 coding DNA: TGTGCCAGCAGTCCCGACAGGGAAATGAACACTGAAGCTTTCTTT. This encodes CASSPDREMNTEAFF.

The sample holds many counts of this clonotype. This rearrangement joins TRBV15 to TRBJ1-1; D is ambiguous. CDR1 is LNHNV and CDR2 is YYDKDF in the germline V gene (reference sequence). V lost 0 bases, J lost 4 bases, and 15 bases lay in between. The CDR3 has 16 amino acids. CDR3 nucleotide sequence: TGTGCCACCAGCAGAGACCGGCTCCCATCGAGCACTGAAGCTTTCTTT. It is translated as CATSRDRLPSSTEAFF. Variable domain in full (rest from reference TRBV15 and TRBJ1-1): DAMVIQNPRYQVTQFGKPVTLSCSQTLNHNVMYWYQQKSSQAPKLLFHYYDKDFNNEADTPDNFQSRRPNTSFCFLDIRSPGLGDTAMYLCATSRDRLPSSTEAFFGQGTRLTVV.

The CDR3 is CASIAEAFF. The CDR3 coding sequence is TGTGCCAGCATTGCTGAAGCTTTCTTT. V and J are TRBV27 and TRBJ1-1; D remains ambiguous. CDR1 and CDR2 (germline): MNHEY, SMNVEV (reference sequence). Between the trimmed V and J ends, which lost 7 bases and 6 bases, there was a span of 3 bases. The CDR3 runs 9 residues.

Ten or more counts support this clonotype. The chain combines TRBV28 with TRBJ1-1; D is unclear. The CDR3 extends over 14 amino acids. The germline V gene has CDR1 MDHEN and CDR2 SYDVKM. Trimming shortened V by 4 bases and J by 5 bases, and 14 bases separated the two germline ends. The CDR3 loop is CASSWPGEFTEAFF. The CDR3 region has the DNA TGTGCCAGCAGTTGGCCTGGGGAGTTTACTGAAGCTTTCTTT. The variable domain in full, completed from reference TRBV28 and TRBJ1-1, reads DVKVTQSSRYLVKRTGEKVFLECVQDMDHENMFWYRQDPGLGLRLIYFSYDVKMKEKGDIPEGYSVSREKKERFSLILESASTNQTSMYLCASSWPGEFTEAFFGQGTRLTVV.

The rearrangement links TRBV7-3 to TRBJ1-1; a possible D gene is TRBD1 (6 bases). CDR3 length: 15 amino acids. Germline V gene lookup returns CDR1 SGHTA and CDR2 FQGTGA. Trimming stripped 2 bases from V and 3 bases from J, with 13 bases between. For the CDR3, the DNA is TGTGCCAGCAGCTTAGGGGGCCCGGGGTACACTGAAGCTTTCTTT. Translation: CASSLGGPGYTEAFF.